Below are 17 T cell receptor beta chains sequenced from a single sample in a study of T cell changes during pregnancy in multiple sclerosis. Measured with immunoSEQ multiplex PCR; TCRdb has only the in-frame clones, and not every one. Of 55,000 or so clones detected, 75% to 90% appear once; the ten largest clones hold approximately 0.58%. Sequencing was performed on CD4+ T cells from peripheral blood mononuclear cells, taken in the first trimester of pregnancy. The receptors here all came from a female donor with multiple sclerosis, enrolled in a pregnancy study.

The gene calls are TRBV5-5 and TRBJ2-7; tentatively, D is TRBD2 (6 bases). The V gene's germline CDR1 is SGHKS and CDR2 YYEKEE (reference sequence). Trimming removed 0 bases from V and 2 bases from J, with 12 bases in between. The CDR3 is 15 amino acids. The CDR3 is CASSLAPGAAYEQYF. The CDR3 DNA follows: TGTGCCAGCAGCTTGGCTCCGGGAGCCGCCTACGAGCAGTACTTC.

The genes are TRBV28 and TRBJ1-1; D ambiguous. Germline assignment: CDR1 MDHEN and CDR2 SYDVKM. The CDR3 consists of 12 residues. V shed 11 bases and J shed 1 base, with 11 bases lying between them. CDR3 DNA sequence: TGTGCCGCAAGAACAGCGAACACTGAAGCTTTCTTT. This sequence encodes CAARTANTEAFF.

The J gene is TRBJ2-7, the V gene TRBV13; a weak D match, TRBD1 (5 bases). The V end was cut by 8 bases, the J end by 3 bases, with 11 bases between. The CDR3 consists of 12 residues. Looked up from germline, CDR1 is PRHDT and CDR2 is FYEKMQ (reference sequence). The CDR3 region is CASAGYGYEQYF. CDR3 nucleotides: TGTGCCAGCGCAGGGTACGGCTACGAGCAGTACTTC.

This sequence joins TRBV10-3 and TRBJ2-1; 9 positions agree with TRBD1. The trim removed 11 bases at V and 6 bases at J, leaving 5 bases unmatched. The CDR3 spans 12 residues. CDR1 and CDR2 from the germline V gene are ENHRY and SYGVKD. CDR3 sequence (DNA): TGTGCCGCCCGGACAGGGGTCAATGAGCAGTTCTTC. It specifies CAARTGVNEQFF.

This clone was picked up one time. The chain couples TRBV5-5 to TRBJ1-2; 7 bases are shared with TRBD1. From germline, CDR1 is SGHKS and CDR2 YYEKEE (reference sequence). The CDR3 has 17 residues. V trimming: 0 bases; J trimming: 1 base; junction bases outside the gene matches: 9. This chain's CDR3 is CASSLAGTVWDNYGYTF. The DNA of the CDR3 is TGTGCCAGCAGCTTGGCCGGGACAGTGTGGGATAACTATGGCTACACCTTC.

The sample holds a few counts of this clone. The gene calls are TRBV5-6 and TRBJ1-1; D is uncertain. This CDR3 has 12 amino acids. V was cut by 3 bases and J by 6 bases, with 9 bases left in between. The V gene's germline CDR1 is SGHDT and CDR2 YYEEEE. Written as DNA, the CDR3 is TGTGCCAGCAGCTCGCGGAGGGCTGAAGCTTTCTTT. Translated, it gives CASSSRRAEAFF.

The CDR3 coding sequence is TGTGCCAGCAGCTTAGCTCGGTGGGGAGGATCTGGAAACACCATATATTTT. It translates to CASSLARWGGSGNTIYF. The V and J genes are TRBV7-8 and TRBJ1-3; no clear D. CDR3 length: 17 amino acids. CDR1 SGHVS and CDR2 FQNEAQ come from the germline V gene. V was clipped by 0 bases and J by 1 base, with 13 bases between them.

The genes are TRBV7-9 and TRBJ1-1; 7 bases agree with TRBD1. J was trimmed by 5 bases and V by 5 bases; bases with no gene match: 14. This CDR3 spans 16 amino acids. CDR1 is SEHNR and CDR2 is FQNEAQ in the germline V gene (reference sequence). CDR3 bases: TGTGCCAGCAGCCTATGGACAGGTTCGTGGCGAACTGAAGCTTTCTTT. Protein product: CASSLWTGSWRTEAFF.

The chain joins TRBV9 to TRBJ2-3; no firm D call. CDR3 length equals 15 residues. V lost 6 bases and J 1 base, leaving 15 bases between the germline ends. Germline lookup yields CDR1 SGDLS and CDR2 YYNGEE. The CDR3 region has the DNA TGTGCCAGCACGCCAACCGCGGCGGGCACAGATACGCAGTATTTT. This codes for CASTPTAAGTDTQYF.

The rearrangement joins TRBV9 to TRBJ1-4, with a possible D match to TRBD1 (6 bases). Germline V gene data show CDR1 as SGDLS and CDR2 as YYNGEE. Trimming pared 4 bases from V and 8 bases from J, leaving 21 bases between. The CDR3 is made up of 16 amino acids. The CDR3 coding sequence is TGTGCCAGCAGCCGCTCCGCGCAGGGGTTCGGGGAAAAACTGTTTTTT. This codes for CASSRSAQGFGEKLFF.

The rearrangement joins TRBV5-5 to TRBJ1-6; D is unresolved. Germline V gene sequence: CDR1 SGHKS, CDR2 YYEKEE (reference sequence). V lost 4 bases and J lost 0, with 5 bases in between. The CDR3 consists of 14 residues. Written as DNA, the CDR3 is TGTGCCAGCAGCGCGTCCTCCTATAATTCACCCCTCCACTTT. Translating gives CASSASSYNSPLHF. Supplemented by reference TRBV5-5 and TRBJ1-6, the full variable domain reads DAGVTQSPTHLIKTRGQQVTLRCSPISGHKSVSWYQQVLGQGPQFIFQYYEKEERGRGNFPDRFSARQFPNYSSELNVNALLLGDSALYLCASSASSYNSPLHFGNGTRLTVT.

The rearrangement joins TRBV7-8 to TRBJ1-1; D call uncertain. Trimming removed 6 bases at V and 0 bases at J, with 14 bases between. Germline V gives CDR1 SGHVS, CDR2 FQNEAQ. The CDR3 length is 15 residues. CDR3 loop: CASRENRVLNTEAFF. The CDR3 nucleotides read TGTGCCAGCAGAGAAAACAGAGTACTGAACACTGAAGCTTTCTTT.

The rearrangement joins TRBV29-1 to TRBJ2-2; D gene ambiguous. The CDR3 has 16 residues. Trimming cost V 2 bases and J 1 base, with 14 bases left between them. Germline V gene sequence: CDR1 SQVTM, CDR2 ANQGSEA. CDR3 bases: TGCAGCGTTGAATCGAGAGAGATAAAGAACACCGGGGAGCTGTTTTTT. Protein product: CSVESREIKNTGELFF.

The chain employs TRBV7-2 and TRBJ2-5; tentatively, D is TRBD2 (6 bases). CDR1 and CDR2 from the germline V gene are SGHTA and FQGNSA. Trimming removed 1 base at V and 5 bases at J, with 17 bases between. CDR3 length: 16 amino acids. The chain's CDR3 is CASSLGLGQGGETQYF. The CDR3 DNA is TGTGCCAGCAGCTTAGGTCTCGGGCAAGGAGGGGAGACCCAGTACTTC.

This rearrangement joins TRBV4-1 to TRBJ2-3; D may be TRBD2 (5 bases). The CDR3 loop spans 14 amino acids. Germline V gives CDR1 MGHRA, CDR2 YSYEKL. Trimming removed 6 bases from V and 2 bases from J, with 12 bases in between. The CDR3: CASSSGDYTDTQYF. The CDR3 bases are TGCGCCAGCAGTTCAGGCGACTACACAGATACGCAGTATTTT.

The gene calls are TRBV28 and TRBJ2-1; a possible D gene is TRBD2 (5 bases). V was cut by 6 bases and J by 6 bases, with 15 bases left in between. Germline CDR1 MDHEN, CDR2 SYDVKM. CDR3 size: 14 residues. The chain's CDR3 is CASSREGSGNEQFF. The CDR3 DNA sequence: TGTGCCAGCAGCCGCGAGGGCTCGGGCAATGAGCAGTTCTTC.

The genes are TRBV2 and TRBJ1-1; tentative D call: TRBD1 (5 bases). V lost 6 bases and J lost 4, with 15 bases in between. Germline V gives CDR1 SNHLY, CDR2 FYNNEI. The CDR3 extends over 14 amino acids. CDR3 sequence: CASRTREGSTEAFF. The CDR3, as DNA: TGTGCCAGCAGAACTAGGGAGGGGAGCACTGAAGCTTTCTTT.